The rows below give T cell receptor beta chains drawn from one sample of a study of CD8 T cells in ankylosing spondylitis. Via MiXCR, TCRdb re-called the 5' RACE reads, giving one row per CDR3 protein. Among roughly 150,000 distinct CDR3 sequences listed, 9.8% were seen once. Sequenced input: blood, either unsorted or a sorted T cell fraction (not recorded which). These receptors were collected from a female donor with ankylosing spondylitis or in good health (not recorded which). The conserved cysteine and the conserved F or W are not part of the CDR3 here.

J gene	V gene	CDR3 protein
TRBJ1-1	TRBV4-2	ASSQETGPNTEAF
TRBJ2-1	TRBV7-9	ASSFPGLAGGHNEQF
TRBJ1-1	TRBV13	ASSDRGLGTEAF
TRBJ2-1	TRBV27	ASSLSVGTFMQF
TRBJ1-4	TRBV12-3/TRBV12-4	ASSPGNEKLF
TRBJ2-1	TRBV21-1	ASSKAGAGSYNEQF
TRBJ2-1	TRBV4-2	ASSQEPTEQF
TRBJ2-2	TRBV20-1	SARASPGELF
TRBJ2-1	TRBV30	AWSISDYNEQF
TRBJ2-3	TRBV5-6	ASSLRRTDTQY
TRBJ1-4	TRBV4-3	ASSQDTDINNEKLF
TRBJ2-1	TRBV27	ASSSTGSAYVNEQF
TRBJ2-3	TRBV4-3	ASGYSAGTQY
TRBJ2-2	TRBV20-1	SARDLYTGELF
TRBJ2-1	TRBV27	ASRDSSGIAYNEQF
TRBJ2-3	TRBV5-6	ASSFSGLATDTQY